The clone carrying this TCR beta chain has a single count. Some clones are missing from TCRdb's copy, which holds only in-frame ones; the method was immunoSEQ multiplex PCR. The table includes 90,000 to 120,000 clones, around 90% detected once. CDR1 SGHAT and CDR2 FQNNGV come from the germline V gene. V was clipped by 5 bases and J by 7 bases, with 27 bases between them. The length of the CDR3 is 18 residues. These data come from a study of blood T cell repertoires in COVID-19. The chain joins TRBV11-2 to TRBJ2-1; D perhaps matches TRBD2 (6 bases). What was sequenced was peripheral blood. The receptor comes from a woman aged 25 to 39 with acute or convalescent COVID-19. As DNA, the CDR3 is TGTGCCAGCAGCCCAGATCCACAGCCCGGAGGGAGTGGAAATGAGCAGTTCTTC. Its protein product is CASSPDPQPGGSGNEQFF.